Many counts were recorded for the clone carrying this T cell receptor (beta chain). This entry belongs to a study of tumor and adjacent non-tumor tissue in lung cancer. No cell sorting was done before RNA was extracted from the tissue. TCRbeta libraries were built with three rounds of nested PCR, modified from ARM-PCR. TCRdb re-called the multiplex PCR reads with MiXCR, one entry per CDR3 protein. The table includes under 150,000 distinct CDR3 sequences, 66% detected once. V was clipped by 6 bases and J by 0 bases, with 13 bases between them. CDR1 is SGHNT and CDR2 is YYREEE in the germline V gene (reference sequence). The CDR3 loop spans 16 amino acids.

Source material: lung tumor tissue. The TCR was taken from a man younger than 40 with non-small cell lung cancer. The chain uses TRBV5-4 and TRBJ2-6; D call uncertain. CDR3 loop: CASTWRSLSGANVLTF. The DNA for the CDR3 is TGTGCCAGCACCTGGCGCAGCCTCTCTGGGGCCAACGTCCTGACTTTC.